These 18 T cell receptor beta chains came from one sample sequenced in a study of blood T cell repertoires in COVID-19. Only in-frame clones appear in the TCRdb table, and some are missing; sequencing was by immunoSEQ multiplex PCR. This sample carries fewer than 200,000 clones, around four fifths of them seen once, and the ten largest clones take about a fifth. The sample taken for sequencing was peripheral blood. The receptors here all came from a woman of 80 years or more with acute or convalescent COVID-19.

The gene calls are TRBV14 and TRBJ2-1; TRBD2 agrees at 10 bases. V lost 3 bases, J lost 5 bases, and 10 bases stayed unmatched. The CDR3 length is 17 residues. Germline CDR1 reads SGHDN; CDR2 reads FVKESK. CDR3 loop: CASSHLYLSGRHNEQFF. The DNA for the CDR3 is TGTGCCAGCAGCCACCTTTACCTTAGCGGGAGGCACAATGAGCAGTTCTTC.

This rearrangement joins TRBV7-2 to TRBJ2-6; TRBD1 matches at 7 bases. The CDR3 runs 15 residues. J was trimmed by 4 bases and V by 9 bases; bases with no gene match: 9. Germline CDR1 is SGHTA and CDR2 is FQGNSA. CDR3 DNA sequence: TGTGCCAGTAAACAGGGGAGATCGGGGGCCAACGTCCTGACTTTC. Its translation is CASKQGRSGANVLTF.

This sequence joins TRBV2 and TRBJ1-1, with 10 bases that match TRBD1. The V and J ends lost 7 bases and 5 bases, in that order; junction bases with no gene match: 13. This CDR3 contains 16 residues. Germline V gene sequence: CDR1 SNHLY, CDR2 FYNNEI. The CDR3 DNA reads TGTGCCAGCACTAACAACCGACAGGGGGCAGGGACTGAAGCTTTCTTT. Its protein is CASTNNRQGAGTEAFF.

V usage is TRBV5-4 and J usage is TRBJ2-7, with 14 bases matching TRBD2. Looked up from germline, CDR1 is SGHNT and CDR2 is YYREEE (reference sequence). The CDR3 covers 15 residues. The junction had 6 bases not matched to a gene; V was cut back by 4 bases and J by 6 bases. In DNA form, the CDR3 reads TGTGCCAGCAGCCTGCCCGGGACTAGCGGGGGCGAGCAGTACTTC. Its protein product is CASSLPGTSGGEQYF.

This clone has just one count. V usage is TRBV2 and J usage is TRBJ1-5, with 8 bases lining up with TRBD1. After removal of 7 bases from V and 0 bases from J, the junction contained 5 bases not matched to a gene. Germline CDR1 SNHLY, CDR2 FYNNEI. This CDR3 comprises 15 residues. The chain's CDR3 is CASNRDRLSNQPQHF. The CDR3 DNA follows: TGTGCCAGCAACAGGGACAGGCTTAGCAATCAGCCCCAGCATTTT.

The J gene is TRBJ2-1, the V gene TRBV6-5, with 11 positions matching TRBD2. This CDR3 has 15 residues. V lost 5 bases, J lost 4 bases, and 4 bases stayed unmatched. Germline values: CDR1 MNHEY, CDR2 SVGAGI. The CDR3 DNA sequence: TGTGCCAGCAGTCCGGGACTAGCGGCTTACAATGAGCAGTTCTTC. Encoded protein: CASSPGLAAYNEQFF.

This clone has only one observation. The rearrangement joins TRBV9 to TRBJ2-5; 9 bases line up with TRBD2. CDR3 length: 17 residues. Trimming cost V 4 bases and J 4 bases; bases outside gene matches: 14. Germline assignment: CDR1 SGDLS and CDR2 YYNGEE. CDR3 loop: CASSPRSSGSSIETQYF. DNA of the CDR3: TGTGCCAGCAGCCCCCGGAGTAGCGGGAGTAGTATAGAGACCCAGTACTTC. Full variable domain (missing parts from reference TRBV9 and TRBJ2-5): DSGVTQTPKHLITATGQRVTLRCSPRSGDLSVYWYQQSLDQGLQFLIQYYNGEERAKGNILERFSAQQFPDLHSELNLSSLELGDSALYFCASSPRSSGSSIETQYFGPGTRLLVL.

The V call is TRBV5-1, the J call TRBJ2-7, with a tentative D call TRBD2 (6 bases). The CDR3 extends over 15 amino acids. Trimming took off 0 bases at V and 5 bases at J, with 15 bases between the two ends. From germline, CDR1 is SGHRS and CDR2 YFSETQ. The CDR3 loop reads CASSLAAGRENEQYF. The CDR3 DNA reads TGCGCCAGCAGCTTGGCCGCAGGTCGGGAGAACGAGCAGTACTTC.

The CDR3 here is CASSTDRGRGEKLFF. Here the CDR3 DNA reads TGTGCCAGCAGCACCGACAGGGGGCGAGGTGAAAAACTGTTTTTT. This chain connects TRBV7-6 to TRBJ1-4; TRBD1 aligns across 10 bases. The V segment lost 5 bases and the J segment 7 bases; nucleotides outside the gene matches: 7. The CDR3 has 15 residues. The germline gives CDR1 SGHVS, CDR2 FNYEAQ.

This chain links TRBV11-2 with TRBJ2-7, with 14 bases aligning to TRBD2. J lost 2 bases, V lost 5 bases, and 8 bases had no gene match. CDR1 is SGHAT, CDR2 FQNNGV, per germline. CDR3 length: 17 residues. The CDR3 sequence: CASSPGLAGGWTYEQYF. Written as DNA, the CDR3 is TGTGCCAGCAGCCCCGGACTAGCGGGAGGATGGACCTACGAGCAGTACTTC. The variable domain in full, with the rest retrieved from reference TRBV11-2 and TRBJ2-7, is EAGVAQSPRYKIIEKRQSVAFWCNPISGHATLYWYQQILGQGPKLLIQFQNNGVVDDSQLPKDRFSAERLKGVDSTLKIQPAKLEDSAVYLCASSPGLAGGWTYEQYFGPGTRLTVT.

V gene TRBV5-4 combines with J gene TRBJ1-1; possible D gene TRBD1, 6 bases. The CDR3 has 16 amino acids. Trimming took 0 bases from V and 0 from J, leaving 12 bases between them. Per germline, CDR1 SGHNT and CDR2 YYREEE (reference sequence). The CDR3 region has the DNA TGTGCCAGCAGCTTGGACGGGGGGCTAATGAACACTGAAGCTTTCTTT. Its translation: CASSLDGGLMNTEAFF. The full variable domain, in which reference TRBV5-4 and TRBJ1-1 provide the parts outside the CDR3, is ETGVTQSPTHLIKTRGQQVTLRCSSQSGHNTVSWYQQALGQGPQFIFQYYREEENGRGNFPPRFSGLQFPNYSSELNVNALELDDSALYLCASSLDGGLMNTEAFFGQGTRLTVV.

A few counts support this clone. This chain joins TRBV6-2 or TRBV6-3 and TRBJ1-2; the D gene is possibly TRBD1 (6 bases). Germline assignment: CDR1 MNHEY and CDR2 SVGEGT. This CDR3 is built from 13 residues. Trimming stripped 4 bases from V and 0 bases from J, with 6 bases between. CDR3 nucleotide sequence: TGTGCCAGCAGTTGGACAGCTAACTATGGCTACACCTTC. It translates to CASSWTANYGYTF.

In the case of this clone: The junction differs from germline at one of its ends, possibly a read error. The J gene is TRBJ2-1, the V gene TRBV7-2; D is undetermined. Looked up from germline, CDR1 is SGHTA and CDR2 is FQGNSA. The CDR3 spans 13 residues. The CDR3 protein is CASGLSSYNGQFF. CDR3 nucleotides: TGTGCCAGCGGGCTATCTTCCTACAATGGGCAGTTCTTC.

This chain connects TRBV5-5 to TRBJ1-4; no definite D call. This CDR3 has 14 amino acids. Per the germline V gene, CDR1 is SGHKS and CDR2 is YYEKEE (reference sequence). The V gene lost 4 bases and the J gene lost 6 bases, with 13 bases spanning the gap. In nucleotides, the CDR3 is TGTGCCAGCAGCGGCGGGCGAGAGGATGAAAAACTGTTTTTT. Protein: CASSGGREDEKLFF. The entire variable domain, with the rest obtained from reference TRBV5-5 and TRBJ1-4, is as follows: DAGVTQSPTHLIKTRGQQVTLRCSPISGHKSVSWYQQVLGQGPQFIFQYYEKEERGRGNFPDRFSARQFPNYSSELNVNALLLGDSALYLCASSGGREDEKLFFGSGTQLSVL.

The gene calls are TRBV23-1 and TRBJ1-4, with 7 bases lining up with TRBD1. TRBV23-1 has ORF status, its function being uncertain. J gave up 7 bases and V 6 bases, and 5 bases lay outside the gene matches. The CDR3 sequence is 13 residues long. CDR3 in DNA: TGCGCCAGCAGCAGGGACAGTGGTGAAAAACTGTTTTTT. Protein sequence: CASSRDSGEKLFF.

The count of this clone is one. This chain joins TRBV28 and TRBJ2-7; weak D call: TRBD1 (6 bases). The CDR3 consists of 14 residues. Germline CDR1 MDHEN, CDR2 SYDVKM. V was cut by 6 bases and J by 1 base, with 13 bases left in between. The CDR3 nucleotides are TGTGCCAGCAGGAAGGGGGAAAAATCCTACGAGCAGTACTTC. This translates into CASRKGEKSYEQYF.

The J gene is TRBJ2-1, the V gene TRBV27, with TRBD2 matching over 8 bases. This CDR3 region has 17 residues. Trimming removed 5 bases from V and 3 bases from J; junction bases left unmatched: 12. The germline V gene has CDR1 MNHEY and CDR2 SMNVEV (reference sequence). The DNA of the CDR3 is TGTGCCAGCAGTATCGGCTTTACTAGCGGCCTCTACAATGAGCAGTTCTTC. Protein product: CASSIGFTSGLYNEQFF.

J is TRBJ1-3 and V is TRBV12-5, with 8 bases lining up with TRBD1. Germline CDR1 and CDR2: LGHNT and FRNRAP. CDR3 length: 15 residues. The J segment lost 5 bases and the V segment lost 4 bases, leaving 7 bases of the junction unmatched. The CDR3 loop is CASGSLDRARNTIYF. CDR3 bases: TGTGCTAGTGGTTCGCTGGACAGGGCGAGAAACACCATATATTTT. The full variable domain, in which reference TRBV12-5 and TRBJ1-3 provide the parts outside the CDR3, is DARVTQTPRHKVTEMGQEVTMRCQPILGHNTVFWYRQTMMQGLELLAYFRNRAPLDDSGMPKDRFSAEMPDATLATLKIQPSEPRDSAVYFCASGSLDRARNTIYFGEGSWLTVV.